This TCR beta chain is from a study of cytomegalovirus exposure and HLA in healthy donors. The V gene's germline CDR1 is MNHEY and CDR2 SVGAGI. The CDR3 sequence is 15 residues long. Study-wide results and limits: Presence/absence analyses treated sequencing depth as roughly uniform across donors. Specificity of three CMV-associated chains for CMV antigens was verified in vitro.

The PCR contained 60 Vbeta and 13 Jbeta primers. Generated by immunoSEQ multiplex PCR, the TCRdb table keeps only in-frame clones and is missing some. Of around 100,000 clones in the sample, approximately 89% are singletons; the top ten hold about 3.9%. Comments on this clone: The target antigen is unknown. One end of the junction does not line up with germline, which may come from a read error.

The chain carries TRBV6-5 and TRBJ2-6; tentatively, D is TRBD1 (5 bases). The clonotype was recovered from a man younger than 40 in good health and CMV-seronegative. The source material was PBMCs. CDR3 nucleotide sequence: TGTGCCAGCAGAAGGGCACTCTCTGGGGCCAACGTCCTGGCTTTC. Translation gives CASRRALSGANVLAF.